Below, 8 T cell receptor beta chains from the same sample are listed, as sequenced in a study of Graves' ophthalmopathy and Graves' hyperthyroidism. Amplification from RNA transcripts yielded the TCR beta CDR3 regions. The first round was an RT-PCR with HTBI primers, and the second round was a multiplex PCR. A single record per CDR3 protein comes from TCRdb applying MiXCR to the multiplex PCR reads. This sample has hundreds of thousands of distinct CDR3 sequences, with around a fifth found just once. The sample taken for sequencing was peripheral blood. All receptors come from a young woman with stable Graves' hyperthyroidism.

CDR3 nucleotide sequence: TGTGCCAGCAGTTTAGCGATTGAGACCCAGTACTTC. Encoded protein: CASSLAIETQYF. The gene calls are TRBV12-3 or TRBV12-4 and TRBJ2-5, with D uncertain. The length of the CDR3 is 12 residues. Trimming removed 0 bases at V and 5 bases at J, with 4 bases between.

In this sample, this clonotype turned up once. This sequence joins TRBV4-1 and TRBJ2-5, with TRBD1 matching 7 bases. This CDR3 is built from 15 residues. V lost 3 bases to trimming and J lost 4 bases; unmatched junction nucleotides: 8. Per germline, CDR1 MGHRA and CDR2 YSYEKL. The CDR3 here is CASSHTPPGGETQYF. The DNA for the CDR3 is TGCGCCAGCAGCCACACACCCCCAGGGGGAGAGACCCAGTACTTC.

This clonotype appeared many times. CDR3 region: CASSSLKGAAGELFF. Written as DNA, the CDR3 is TGTGCCAGCAGTTCCCTAAAGGGAGCGGCCGGGGAGCTGTTTTTT. The chain links TRBV11-2 to TRBJ2-2; D may be TRBD2 (5 bases). V shed 6 bases and J shed 6 bases, with 17 bases lying between them. The CDR3 loop spans 15 amino acids. Germline V CDR1 and CDR2: SGHAT, FQNNGV. Full variable domain (outside the CDR3, taken from reference TRBV11-2 and TRBJ2-2): EAGVAQSPRYKIIEKRQSVAFWCNPISGHATLYWYQQILGQGPKLLIQFQNNGVVDDSQLPKDRFSAERLKGVDSTLKIQPAKLEDSAVYLCASSSLKGAAGELFFGEGSRLTVL.

The chain uses TRBV12-3 or TRBV12-4 and TRBJ1-5, with D perhaps matching TRBD1 (6 bases). The CDR3 is made up of 14 amino acids. Trimming pared 5 bases from V and 3 bases from J, leaving 11 bases between. The CDR3 DNA reads TGTGCCAGCAGTCCTGGACAGCTCAATCAGCCCCAGCATTTT. This sequence encodes CASSPGQLNQPQHF.

The chain joins TRBV6-1 to TRBJ2-7; D call uncertain. The V end lost 1 base, the J end lost 5 bases, and 6 bases lay between the germline ends. CDR1 MNHNS and CDR2 SASEGT come from the germline V gene. This CDR3 region has 12 residues. The CDR3 DNA follows: TGTGCCAGCAGTGAAGTTCCCCACGAGCAGTACTTC. It is translated as CASSEVPHEQYF.

The table lists this clonotype with many counts. V is TRBV11-2 and J is TRBJ1-1; tentative D call: TRBD1 (6 bases). The CDR3 has 16 amino acids. Deletions cut 3 bases from V and 1 base from J, with 15 bases between. The V gene's germline CDR1 is SGHAT and CDR2 FQNNGV. CDR3 loop: CASSFSTGAGNTEAFF. The CDR3 region has the DNA TGTGCCAGCAGCTTTTCGACGGGGGCGGGGAACACTGAAGCTTTCTTT.

This clonotype was seen many times. This chain connects TRBV30 to TRBJ1-2; 8 bases align to TRBD1. This CDR3 is built from 13 residues. Germline loops: CDR1 GTSNPN, CDR2 SVGIG (reference sequence). The junction had 3 bases not matched to a gene; V was cut back by 2 bases and J by 4 bases. The CDR3 DNA sequence: TGTGCCTGGAGTACAGGGGGATCCTATGGCTACACCTTC. This codes for CAWSTGGSYGYTF.

This clonotype was observed once. The genes are TRBV5-5 and TRBJ2-5, with D tentatively TRBD2 (5 bases). Germline V gives CDR1 SGHKS, CDR2 YYEKEE (reference sequence). With 3 bases removed from V and 2 bases from J, the gap between germline ends came to 14 bases. This CDR3 comprises 15 residues. As DNA, the CDR3 is TGTGCCAGCAGCTATACCGGGATGTGGCAAGAGACCCAGTACTTC. Translated, it gives CASSYTGMWQETQYF.